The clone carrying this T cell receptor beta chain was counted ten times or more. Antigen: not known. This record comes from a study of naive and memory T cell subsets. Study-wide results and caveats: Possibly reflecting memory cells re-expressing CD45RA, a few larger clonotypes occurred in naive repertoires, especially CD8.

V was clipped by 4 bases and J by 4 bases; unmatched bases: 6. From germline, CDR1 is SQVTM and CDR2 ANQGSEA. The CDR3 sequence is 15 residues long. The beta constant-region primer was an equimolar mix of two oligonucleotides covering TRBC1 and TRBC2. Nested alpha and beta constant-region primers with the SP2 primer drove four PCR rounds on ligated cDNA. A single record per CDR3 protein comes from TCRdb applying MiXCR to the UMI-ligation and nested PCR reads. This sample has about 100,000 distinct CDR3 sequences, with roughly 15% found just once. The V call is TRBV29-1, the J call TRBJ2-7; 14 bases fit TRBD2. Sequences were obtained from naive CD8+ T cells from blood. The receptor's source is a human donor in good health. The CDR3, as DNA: TGCAGCGTTGTCCCCGGGACTAGCGGGAGTTACGAGCAGTACTTC. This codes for CSVVPGTSGSYEQYF.